This T cell receptor beta chain is drawn from a study of graft-versus-host responses after intestinal transplantation. Background on the study: Induction with anti-thymocyte globulin, then tacrolimus and steroids for 2 to 3 years, was given to all recipients. Regarding the study as a whole: Researchers found GvH clones in recipient marrow, and some showed up first in ileum or blood. Patients with graft-donor T cell macrochimerism had high graft-versus-host to host-versus-graft clonal ratios in allografts.

Assay: immunoSEQ multiplex PCR; the TCRdb copy retains only in-frame clones and omits some. Of more than 80,000 clones listed, less than 90% are singletons. Germline CDR1 MNHEY, CDR2 SMNVEV (reference sequence). V lost 7 bases, J lost 5 bases, and 8 bases stayed unmatched. The CDR3 length is 14 residues. A word on this clone: Its specificity is not known.

Specimen: unstimulated CD4+ T cells sorted from spleen or lymph node cells, collected before intestinal transplant. V gene TRBV27 combines with J gene TRBJ1-2; 9 positions agree with TRBD1. This sequence was found in a human donor who received an intestinal transplant. DNA of the CDR3: TGTGCCAGCACCACACAGGGGGCAAGTTATGGCTACACCTTC. Protein: CASTTQGASYGYTF.